This T cell receptor beta chain was obtained from a study of blood T cell repertoires in COVID-19 (dated by TCRdb to 2019 to 2021). In terms of the full investigation: Collaborator samples came from the United States, Italy and Spain and covered acute and convalescent phases of COVID-19. The material from the prospective study consisted of cDNA or gDNA derived from T cells, B-cell-depleted T cells, or PBMCs. The dataset comprised deeply sampled blood TCRbeta repertoires from subjects exposed to, actively infected with, or recovered from COVID-19. A freely available public database, intended as a resource for researchers studying the immune response to SARS-CoV-2, is where the repertoires were released. Samples were obtained from the ongoing ImmuneRACE study (first 160 participants) and from over 1,000 subjects provided by 6 global collaborators. Sample metadata almost always included a de-identified subject ID, COVID-19 status, age in years and sex. Where available, HLA class I and class II types were obtained from metadata supplied by the sample provider rather than from assay-based typing. On the study overall, not on this receptor specifically: The amount of clinical and demographic metadata varied by source and participant and was provided uncurated.

On this clone: The antigen it binds to is not known. Per-nucleotide qualities are absent, and no much larger clonotype sits a single base away.

Each collaborating institution followed its own protocols to collect whole blood in K2EDTA tubes. For TCRbeta analysis, collaborators shipped samples as frozen whole blood, isolated PBMCs, or DNA extracted from either of those sample types. TCRbeta CDR3 regions were amplified from genomic DNA by means of the immunoSEQ Assay, a bias-controlled multiplex PCR. Processing in the source paper ran as follows. The number of nucleated cells in each sample was estimated by amplification of reference gene primers within the assay. Sequence reads were collapsed and filtered to measure the absolute abundance of every unique TCRbeta CDR3 rearrangement. For each sample, productive Simpson clonality was calculated as the square root of Simpson's diversity index over productive rearrangements. The table comes from immuneACCESS by way of TCRdb, which keeps in-frame sequences with V and J called. Part of the clones is missing from these tables; in studies checked, under half for an unresolved V gene and the rest for unknown reasons. From that table come the V and J calls and clone size; the DNA was used to work out D and trimming. This sample comprises 270,000 or so clones, 65% to 90% of them detected only once. The top ten constitute roughly 2.9% of the sample.

Material for sequencing was peripheral blood. The receptor was derived from a woman aged 55 to 70 with active or convalescent COVID-19.

The nucleotides read TGTGCCAGCAGTGAAGTAAGGCAGGGGCGTACTGAAGCTTTCTTT. Protein translation: CASSEVRQGRTEAFF. The chain links TRBV2 with TRBJ1-1, and TRBD1 may be the D gene, going by 6 matching bases. V drops 1 base and J drops 5 bases, leaving 14 bases in between. Its CDR3 holds 15 amino acids, cysteine through phenylalanine. CDR3 DNA is the only sequence kept; it has 45 bases, read in frame from the first base. CDR1 is given as SNHLY and CDR2 as FYNNEI, both from the germline V gene.